A single sample gave rise to the 14 T cell receptor beta chains below, sequenced in a study of blood T cell repertoires in COVID-19. The method was immunoSEQ multiplex PCR; TCRdb's version includes in-frame clones alone and lacks a portion of them. The data contain just under 100,000 clones, roughly 86% of them singletons. The sequencing sample was made of peripheral blood. All receptors come from a woman aged 55-75 years in a cohort sampled during active or convalescent COVID-19.

The CDR3 spells CASSVGGAGETQYF. The CDR3 DNA reads as TGTGCCAGCAGTGTCGGGGGGGCAGGAGAGACCCAGTACTTC. The genes are TRBV2 and TRBJ2-5, with 8 nucleotides matching TRBD2. V was clipped by 4 bases and J by 4 bases; unmatched bases: 5. Germline V CDR1 and CDR2: SNHLY, FYNNEI. The CDR3 runs 14 residues.

The chain combines TRBV3-1 (or the pseudogene TRBV3-2) with TRBJ2-7; TRBD2 aligns across 7 bases. The V segment lost 5 bases and the J segment 6 bases; nucleotides outside the gene matches: 13. The CDR3 length is 15 residues. Looked up from germline, CDR1 is LGHDT and CDR2 is YNNKEL (reference sequence). CDR3 amino acids: CASSMGVGLRIEQYF. DNA for the CDR3: TGTGCCAGCAGCATGGGGGTGGGACTAAGGATCGAGCAGTACTTC.

This chain connects TRBV5-6 to TRBJ1-3, with 9 bases lining up with TRBD1. V shed 6 bases, J shed 4 bases, and the junction held 17 bases outside the gene matches. From germline, CDR1 is SGHDT and CDR2 YYEEEE. This CDR3 region has 18 residues. The DNA of the CDR3 is TGTGCCAGCACCTACGTACGGGCCGGGACAGGGAACGGAAACACCATATATTTT. As protein: CASTYVRAGTGNGNTIYF.

This clone showed up just a few times. The rearrangement links TRBV7-9 to TRBJ2-7, with D unclear. CDR1 SEHNR and CDR2 FQNEAQ come from the germline V gene (reference sequence). The CDR3 contains 13 residues. Trimming left V 3 bases short and J 3 bases short, with 9 bases between. CDR3 DNA sequence: TGTGCCAGCAGCTTTCTAGTTGGCTACGAGCAGTACTTC. Its protein product is CASSFLVGYEQYF.

The chain carries TRBV11-2 and TRBJ2-1; D is ambiguous. The germline gives CDR1 SGHAT, CDR2 FQNNGV. This CDR3 has 14 residues. V was shortened by 2 bases and J by 0 bases, with 5 bases between the two germline ends. The CDR3 here is CASSLTGSYNEQFF. The CDR3, as DNA: TGTGCCAGCAGCTTAACGGGCTCCTACAATGAGCAGTTCTTC.

The chain couples TRBV6-1 to TRBJ2-2, with 11 bases identical to TRBD2. V gave up 4 bases and J gave up 0 bases; unmatched junction bases: 4. This CDR3 is 17 amino acids long. The germline CDR1 and CDR2 sequences are MNHNS and SASEGT. The CDR3 DNA sequence: TGTGCCAGCAGTGGCGGGACTAGCGGAGCGAACACCGGGGAGCTGTTTTTT. It is translated as CASSGGTSGANTGELFF.

The chain has TRBV18 and TRBJ1-4; the D gene is possibly TRBD1 (5 bases). This CDR3 contains 14 residues. CDR1 is KGHSH, CDR2 LQKENI, per germline. V shed 4 bases and J shed 4 bases, with 10 bases lying between them. The CDR3 DNA follows: TGTGCCAGCTCACACGGACAAGTTAATGAAAAACTGTTTTTT. It is translated as CASSHGQVNEKLFF.

CDR3 region: CATSRDKGSMETQYF. The CDR3 DNA follows: TGTGCCACCAGCAGAGATAAGGGGTCGATGGAGACCCAGTACTTC. This chain uses TRBV15 with TRBJ2-5; TRBD1 might be the D (5 bases). V lost 0 bases and J lost 5, with 13 bases in between. CDR1 is LNHNV, CDR2 YYDKDF, per germline (reference sequence). CDR3 length: 15 residues.

The rearrangement joins TRBV5-1 to TRBJ2-7; weak D call: TRBD2 (6 bases). Germline CDR1 is SGHRS and CDR2 is YFSETQ. This CDR3 has 15 residues. V gave up 0 bases and J gave up 3 bases, with 13 bases separating them. The CDR3 bases are TGCGCCAGCAGCTTGGGATCTAGCGTAAACTACGAGCAGTACTTC. Protein product: CASSLGSSVNYEQYF.

This chain links TRBV12-3 or TRBV12-4 with TRBJ1-1; D is ambiguous. The CDR3 is made up of 13 amino acids. V lost 4 bases and J 4 bases, leaving 10 bases between the germline ends. CDR3 residues: CASSWAAGTEAFF. CDR3 nucleotides: TGTGCCAGCAGTTGGGCAGCGGGCACTGAAGCTTTCTTT.

CDR3 sequence (DNA): TGTGCCGCCAAACTCCGGGACAGGGTGAGGAGCACCATATATTTT. It specifies CAAKLRDRVRSTIYF. The chain uses TRBV10-3 and TRBJ1-3; TRBD1 matches 9 bases. V trimming: 11 bases; J trimming: 9 bases; junction bases outside the gene matches: 17. CDR1 ENHRY and CDR2 SYGVKD come from the germline V gene. The CDR3 sequence is 15 residues long.

The chain has TRBV28 and TRBJ2-7, with 9 bases lining up with TRBD2. CDR1 MDHEN and CDR2 SYDVKM come from the germline V gene. V gave up 5 bases and J gave up 4 bases; unmatched junction bases: 12. The CDR3 sequence is 16 residues long. The DNA for the CDR3 is TGTGCCAGCAGTCCCTTAGCGGGAGAAGTGGGTTACGAGCAGTACTTC. This encodes CASSPLAGEVGYEQYF.

This chain joins TRBV6-5 and TRBJ1-1; D is ambiguous. The CDR3 spans 14 residues. The ends were cut back, 6 bases at V and 3 bases at J, with 14 bases in the middle. The germline V gene has CDR1 MNHEY and CDR2 SVGAGI. CDR3 nucleotides: TGTGCCAGCAGCATTGAGCAGGAGGACACTGAAGCTTTCTTT. It codes for CASSIEQEDTEAFF.

The CDR3 loop is CASSELTGRWNEAFF. The DNA of the CDR3 is TGTGCCAGCAGTGAGCTGACAGGGCGGTGGAATGAAGCTTTCTTT. V gene TRBV6-1 combines with J gene TRBJ1-1; the match to TRBD1 covers 7 bases. The CDR3 contains 15 residues. Germline assignment: CDR1 MNHNS and CDR2 SASEGT. The V segment lost 3 bases and the J segment 7 bases; nucleotides outside the gene matches: 11.